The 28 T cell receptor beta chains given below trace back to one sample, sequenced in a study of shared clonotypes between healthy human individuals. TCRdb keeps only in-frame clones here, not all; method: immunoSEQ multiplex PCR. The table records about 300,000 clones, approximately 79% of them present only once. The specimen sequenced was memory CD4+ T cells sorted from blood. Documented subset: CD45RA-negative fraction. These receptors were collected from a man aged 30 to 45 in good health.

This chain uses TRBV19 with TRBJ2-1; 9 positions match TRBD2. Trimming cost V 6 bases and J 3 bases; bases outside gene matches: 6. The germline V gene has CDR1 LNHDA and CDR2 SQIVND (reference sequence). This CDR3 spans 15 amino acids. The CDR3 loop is CASRSSGSHYNEQFF. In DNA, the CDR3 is TGTGCCAGTAGGAGTAGCGGGAGCCACTACAATGAGCAGTTCTTC.

The CDR3 protein is CASSLALHLQGRNYGYTF. CDR3 nucleotides: TGTGCCAGCAGCTTAGCCCTCCACTTACAGGGGAGAAACTATGGCTACACCTTC. The V and J genes are TRBV11-2 and TRBJ1-2; 7 nucleotides line up with TRBD1. The CDR3 runs 18 residues. Germline CDR1 reads SGHAT; CDR2 reads FQNNGV. V lost 1 base, J lost 2 bases, and 13 bases stayed unmatched. The full variable domain, rest sourced from reference TRBV11-2 and TRBJ1-2, is EAGVAQSPRYKIIEKRQSVAFWCNPISGHATLYWYQQILGQGPKLLIQFQNNGVVDDSQLPKDRFSAERLKGVDSTLKIQPAKLEDSAVYLCASSLALHLQGRNYGYTFGSGTRLTVV.

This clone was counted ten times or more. CDR3 nucleotides: TGTGCCAGCAGCGAGGGATGGATCAGGGGGCGAACTCAGTATGGCTACACCTTC. Translated, it gives CASSEGWIRGRTQYGYTF. The chain uses TRBV2 and TRBJ1-2; 8 bases align to TRBD1. V trimming: 6 bases; J trimming: 5 bases; junction bases outside the gene matches: 20. Germline V gene sequence: CDR1 SNHLY, CDR2 FYNNEI. The CDR3 totals 18 residues.

CDR3 region: CATPVGGNTGELFF. The CDR3 nucleotides are TGTGCCACCCCTGTCGGGGGGAACACCGGGGAGCTGTTTTTT. The V call is TRBV19, the J call TRBJ2-2, with D possibly TRBD2 on 6 matching bases. The germline V gene has CDR1 LNHDA and CDR2 SQIVND (reference sequence). The CDR3 totals 14 residues. The V gene lost 10 bases and the J gene lost 1 base, with 13 bases spanning the gap. Supplemented by reference TRBV19 and TRBJ2-2, the full variable domain reads DGGITQSPKYLFRKEGQNVTLSCEQNLNHDAMYWYRQDPGQGLRLIYYSQIVNDFQKGDIAEGYSVSREKKESFPLTVTSAQKNPTAFYLCATPVGGNTGELFFGEGSRLTVL.

The CDR3 sequence is CASSLGYRQETQYF. The CDR3, as DNA: TGCGCCAGCAGTTTAGGGTATCGGCAAGAGACCCAGTACTTC. The rearrangement links TRBV5-1 to TRBJ2-5, with no clear D. This CDR3 comprises 14 residues. The V end lost 5 bases, the J end lost 2 bases, and 13 bases lay between the germline ends. Germline V gene sequence: CDR1 SGHRS, CDR2 YFSETQ.

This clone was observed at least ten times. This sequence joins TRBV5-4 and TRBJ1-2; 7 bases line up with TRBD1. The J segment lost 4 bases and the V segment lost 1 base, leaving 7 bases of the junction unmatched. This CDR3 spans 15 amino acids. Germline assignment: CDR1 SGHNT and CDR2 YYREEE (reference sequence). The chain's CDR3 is CASSLSGRGAYGYTF. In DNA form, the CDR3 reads TGTGCCAGCAGCTTGAGTGGCAGGGGGGCCTATGGCTACACCTTC.

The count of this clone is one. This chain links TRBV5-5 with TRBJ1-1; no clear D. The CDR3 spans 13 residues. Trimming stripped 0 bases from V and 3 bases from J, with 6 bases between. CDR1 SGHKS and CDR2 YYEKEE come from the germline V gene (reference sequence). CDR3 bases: TGTGCCAGCAGCTTGGTGAGGGACACTGAAGCTTTCTTT. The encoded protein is CASSLVRDTEAFF.

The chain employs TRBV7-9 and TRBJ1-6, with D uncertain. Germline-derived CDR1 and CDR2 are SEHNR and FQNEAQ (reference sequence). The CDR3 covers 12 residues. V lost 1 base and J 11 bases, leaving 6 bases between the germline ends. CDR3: CASSLEGTPLHF. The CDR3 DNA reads TGTGCCAGCAGCTTAGAGGGAACACCCCTCCACTTT. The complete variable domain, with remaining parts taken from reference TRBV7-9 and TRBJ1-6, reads DTGVSQNPRHKITKRGQNVTFRCDPISEHNRLYWYRQTLGQGPEFLTYFQNEAQLEKSRLLSDRFSAERPKGSFSTLEIQRTEQGDSAMYLCASSLEGTPLHFGNGTRLTVT.

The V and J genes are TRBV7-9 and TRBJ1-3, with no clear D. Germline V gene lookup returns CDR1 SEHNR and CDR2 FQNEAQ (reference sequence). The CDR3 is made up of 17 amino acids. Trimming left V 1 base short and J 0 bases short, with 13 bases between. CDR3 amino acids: CASSLGLSGFSGNTIYF. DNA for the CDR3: TGTGCCAGCAGCTTAGGTCTCAGTGGGTTCTCTGGAAACACCATATATTTT.

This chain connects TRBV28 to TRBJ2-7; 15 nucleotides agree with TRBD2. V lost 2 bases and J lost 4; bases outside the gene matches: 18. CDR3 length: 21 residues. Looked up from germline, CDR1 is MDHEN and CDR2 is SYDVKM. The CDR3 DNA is TGTGCCAGCAGTTTACGACCGGGACTAGCGGGAGGAACTAGTGTTGGTTACGAGCAGTACTTC. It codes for CASSLRPGLAGGTSVGYEQYF. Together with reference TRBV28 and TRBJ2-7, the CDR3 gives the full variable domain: DVKVTQSSRYLVKRTGEKVFLECVQDMDHENMFWYRQDPGLGLRLIYFSYDVKMKEKGDIPEGYSVSREKKERFSLILESASTNQTSMYLCASSLRPGLAGGTSVGYEQYFGPGTRLTVT.

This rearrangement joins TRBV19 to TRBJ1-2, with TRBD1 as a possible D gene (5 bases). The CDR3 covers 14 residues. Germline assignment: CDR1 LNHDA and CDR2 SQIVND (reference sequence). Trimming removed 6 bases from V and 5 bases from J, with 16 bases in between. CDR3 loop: CASSPDRGNYGYTF. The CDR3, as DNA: TGTGCCAGTAGCCCCGACCGGGGGAATTATGGCTACACCTTC.

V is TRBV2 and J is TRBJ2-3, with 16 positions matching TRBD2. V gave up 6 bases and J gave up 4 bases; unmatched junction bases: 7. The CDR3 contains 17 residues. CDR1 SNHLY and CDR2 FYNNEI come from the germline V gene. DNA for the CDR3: TGTGCCAGCAGAGGGGGGACTAGCGGGAGGGCCGCAGATACGCAGTATTTT. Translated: CASRGGTSGRAADTQYF.

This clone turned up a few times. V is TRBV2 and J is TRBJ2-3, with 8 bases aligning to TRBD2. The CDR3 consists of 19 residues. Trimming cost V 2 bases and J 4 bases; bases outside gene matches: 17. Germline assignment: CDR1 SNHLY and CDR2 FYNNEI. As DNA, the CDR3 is TGTGCCAGCAGTGAACGGGGGGGAAGGAGGGCCCGTCCGGCAGATACGCAGTATTTT. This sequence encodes CASSERGGRRARPADTQYF.

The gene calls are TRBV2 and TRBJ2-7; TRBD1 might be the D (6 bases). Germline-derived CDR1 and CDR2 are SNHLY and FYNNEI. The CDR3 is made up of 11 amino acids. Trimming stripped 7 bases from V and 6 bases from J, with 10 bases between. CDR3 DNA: TGTGCCAGCAAAGAACAGGGCGAGCAGTACTTC. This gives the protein CASKEQGEQYF.

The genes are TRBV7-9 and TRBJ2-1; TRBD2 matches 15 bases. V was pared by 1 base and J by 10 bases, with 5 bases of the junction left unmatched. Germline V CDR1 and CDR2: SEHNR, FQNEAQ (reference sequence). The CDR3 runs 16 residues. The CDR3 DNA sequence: TGTGCCAGCAGCTTAGGGGGACTAGCGGGAGGAGGAGAGCAGTTCTTC. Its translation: CASSLGGLAGGGEQFF.

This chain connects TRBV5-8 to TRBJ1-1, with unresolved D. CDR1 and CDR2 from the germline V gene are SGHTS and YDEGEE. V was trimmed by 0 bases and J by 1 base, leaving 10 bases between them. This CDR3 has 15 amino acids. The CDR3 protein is CASSLGFGENTEAFF. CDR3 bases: TGTGCCAGCAGCTTGGGTTTTGGCGAGAACACTGAAGCTTTCTTT.

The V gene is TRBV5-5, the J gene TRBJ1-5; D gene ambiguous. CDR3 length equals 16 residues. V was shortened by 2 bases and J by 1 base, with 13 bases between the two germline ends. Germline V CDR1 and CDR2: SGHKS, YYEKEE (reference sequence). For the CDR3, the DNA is TGTGCCAGCAGCTTCGGAGGGATTGGAAGCAATCAGCCCCAGCATTTT. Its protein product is CASSFGGIGSNQPQHF.

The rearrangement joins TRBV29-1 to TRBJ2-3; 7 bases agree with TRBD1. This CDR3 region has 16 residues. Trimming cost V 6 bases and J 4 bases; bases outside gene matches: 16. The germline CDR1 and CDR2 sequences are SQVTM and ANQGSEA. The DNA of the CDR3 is TGCAGCGTCGGCAGACAGGGTGTATTTGGTCCAGATACGCAGTATTTT. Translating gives CSVGRQGVFGPDTQYF.

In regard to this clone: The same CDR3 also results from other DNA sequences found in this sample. The CDR3 loop is CASQTGNSNQPQHF. The DNA for the CDR3 is TGTGCCAGCCAGACGGGAAATAGCAATCAGCCCCAGCATTTT. The J gene is TRBJ1-5, the V gene TRBV2; D gene ambiguous. V was cut by 8 bases and J by 0 bases, with 11 bases left in between. The CDR3 is 14 residues long. Germline V gives CDR1 SNHLY, CDR2 FYNNEI.

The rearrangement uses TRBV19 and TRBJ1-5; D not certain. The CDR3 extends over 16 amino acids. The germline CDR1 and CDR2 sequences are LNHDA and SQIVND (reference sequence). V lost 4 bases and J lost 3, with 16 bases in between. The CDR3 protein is CASSTRTAIPNQPQHF. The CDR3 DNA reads TGTGCCAGTAGTACTCGGACGGCTATCCCCAATCAGCCCCAGCATTTT.

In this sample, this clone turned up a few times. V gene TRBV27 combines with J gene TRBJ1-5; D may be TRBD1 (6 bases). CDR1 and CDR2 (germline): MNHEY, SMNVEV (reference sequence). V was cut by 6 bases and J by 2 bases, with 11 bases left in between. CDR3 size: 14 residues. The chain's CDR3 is CASSQGWGNQPQHF. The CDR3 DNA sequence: TGTGCCAGCAGCCAGGGGTGGGGCAATCAGCCCCAGCATTTT.

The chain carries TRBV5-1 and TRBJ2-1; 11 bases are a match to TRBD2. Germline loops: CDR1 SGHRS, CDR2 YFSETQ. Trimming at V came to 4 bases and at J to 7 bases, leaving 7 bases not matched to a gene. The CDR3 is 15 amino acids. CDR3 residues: CASSTLAGEGNEQFF. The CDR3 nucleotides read TGCGCCAGCAGCACACTAGCGGGAGAAGGTAATGAGCAGTTCTTC.

CDR3 coding DNA: TGTGCCAGCACCGCTTGGGGAATTCAGTACTTC. Amino acids: CASTAWGIQYF. This chain connects TRBV27 to TRBJ2-4; D is unresolved. This CDR3 spans 11 amino acids. V was cut by 7 bases and J by 10 bases, with 11 bases left in between. The germline gives CDR1 MNHEY, CDR2 SMNVEV (reference sequence).

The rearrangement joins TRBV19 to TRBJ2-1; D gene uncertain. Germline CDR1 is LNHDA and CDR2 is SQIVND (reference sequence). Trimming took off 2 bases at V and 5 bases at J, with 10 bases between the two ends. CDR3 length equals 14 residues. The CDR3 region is CASSISGPHNEQFF. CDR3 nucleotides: TGTGCCAGTAGTATATCAGGACCACACAATGAGCAGTTCTTC. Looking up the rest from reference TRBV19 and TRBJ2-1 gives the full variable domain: DGGITQSPKYLFRKEGQNVTLSCEQNLNHDAMYWYRQDPGQGLRLIYYSQIVNDFQKGDIAEGYSVSREKKESFPLTVTSAQKNPTAFYLCASSISGPHNEQFFGPGTRLTVL.

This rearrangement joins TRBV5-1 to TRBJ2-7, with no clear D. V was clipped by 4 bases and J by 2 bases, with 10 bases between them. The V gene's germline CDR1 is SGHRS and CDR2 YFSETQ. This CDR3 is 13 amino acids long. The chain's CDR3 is CASSPDPTYEQYF. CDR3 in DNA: TGCGCCAGCAGCCCTGATCCAACCTACGAGCAGTACTTC. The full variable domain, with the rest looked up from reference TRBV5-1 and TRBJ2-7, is KAGVTQTPRYLIKTRGQQVTLSCSPISGHRSVSWYQQTPGQGLQFLFEYFSETQRNKGNFPGRFSGRQFSNSRSEMNVSTLELGDSALYLCASSPDPTYEQYFGPGTRLTVT.

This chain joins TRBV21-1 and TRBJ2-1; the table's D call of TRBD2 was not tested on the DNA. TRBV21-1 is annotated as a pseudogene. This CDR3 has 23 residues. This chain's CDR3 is CASSKGGLAGVANSKMKYNEQFF. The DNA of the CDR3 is TGTGCCAGCAGCAAAGGGGGACTAGCGGGCGTTGCCAATAGCAAAATGAAATACAATGAGCAGTTCTTC.

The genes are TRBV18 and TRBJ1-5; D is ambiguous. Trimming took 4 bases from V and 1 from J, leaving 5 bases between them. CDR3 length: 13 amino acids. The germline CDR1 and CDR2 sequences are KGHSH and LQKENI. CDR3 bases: TGTGCCAGCTCACTCGGGAGCAATCAGCCCCAGCATTTT. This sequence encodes CASSLGSNQPQHF.

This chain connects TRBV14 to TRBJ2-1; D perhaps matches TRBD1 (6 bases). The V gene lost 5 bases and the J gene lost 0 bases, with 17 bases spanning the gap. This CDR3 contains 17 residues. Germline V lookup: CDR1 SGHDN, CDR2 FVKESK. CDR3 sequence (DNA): TGTGCCAGCAGCGAAGGCACAGGGAAAAGCTCCTACAATGAGCAGTTCTTC. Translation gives CASSEGTGKSSYNEQFF.